These T cell receptor beta chains were read from a single sample in a study of early T cells in non-severe SARS-CoV-2 infection. Using its own MiXCR run on the 5' RACE reads, TCRdb lists one record per CDR3 protein. The sample comprises approximately 34,000 distinct CDR3 sequences, over 5% of which are singletons, and under 7% rests with the top ten. The source material was whole blood, sampled at baseline. Receptor source: an adult who was a healthcare worker with PCR-confirmed SARS-CoV-2 infection or an uninfected control (not recorded which). Each CDR3 is given with its conserved first and last residue. Each record gives: D gene, V gene, J gene, clone size, CDR3 DNA, CDR3 protein. A D gene is named only where the DNA matches it firmly. Only part of the rows carry a size: once, few, many, or a class if the clone is expanded.

D: .
V: TRBV5-6
J: TRBJ1-6
size: many
DNA: TGTGCCAGCAGCTTGGACAGGGCGAGGAATTCACCCCTCCACTTT
CDR3: CASSLDRARNSPLHF

D: .
V: TRBV30
J: TRBJ2-3
size: .
DNA: TGTGCCTGGGGGAGGCGGCAGGGGCGGGGAGATACGCAGTATTTT
CDR3: CAWGRRQGRGDTQYF

D: .
V: TRBV18
J: TRBJ2-3
size: .
DNA: TGTGCCAGCTCACCAGGGAAAGGAGAGCCCACAGATACGCAGTATTTT
CDR3: CASSPGKGEPTDTQYF

D: TRBD2
V: TRBV19
J: TRBJ2-1
size: many
DNA: TGTGCCAGTAGCACACTAGCGGCTTTCCCCAATGAGCAGTTCTTC
CDR3: CASSTLAAFPNEQFF

D: .
V: TRBV7-2
J: TRBJ2-2
size: many
DNA: TGTGCCAGCAGCCACAGGGGGGACTACCGCAATAGGGAGCTGTTTTTT
CDR3: CASSHRGDYRNRELFF

D: .
V: TRBV7-6
J: TRBJ2-5
size: many
DNA: TGTGCCAGCAGCTTAGACAAACGCTCTGAGGGGCTTGAGACCCAGTACTTC
CDR3: CASSLDKRSEGLETQYF

D: TRBD2
V: TRBV12-3/TRBV12-4
J: TRBJ2-2
size: many
DNA: TGTGCCAGCAGTTTAGCCCGACTAGCGGGAGGAACCGGGGAGCTGTTTTTT
CDR3: CASSLARLAGGTGELFF

D: .
V: TRBV20-1
J: TRBJ1-1
size: medium-sized
DNA: TGCAGTGCTAGAGATTCGGGTTTTCACACTGAAGCTTTCTTT
CDR3: CSARDSGFHTEAFF

D: TRBD2
V: TRBV4-1
J: TRBJ2-1
size: many
DNA: TGCGCCAGCAGCCAAGGGACTAGCGGGAGGGCATATGAGCAGTTCTTC
CDR3: CASSQGTSGRAYEQFF

D: .
V: TRBV7-9
J: TRBJ2-7
size: many
DNA: TGTGCCAGTGTAGGGGACTACGAGCAGTACTTC
CDR3: CASVGDYEQYF

D: .
V: TRBV12-3/TRBV12-4
J: TRBJ2-3
size: many
DNA: TGTGCCAGCAGTTCCGGCTACATAGCGCAGTATTTT
CDR3: CASSSGYIAQYF

D: .
V: TRBV12-3/TRBV12-4
J: TRBJ2-1
size: many
DNA: TGTGCCAGCAGCCCTGATAGCGGGAGAACTACAGGGGGGTTCTTC
CDR3: CASSPDSGRTTGGFF

D: TRBD1
V: TRBV5-1
J: TRBJ2-2
size: .
DNA: TGCGCCAGCAGCCGAACCGGGACAGGGGGGAACACCGGGGAGCTGTTTTTT
CDR3: CASSRTGTGGNTGELFF

D: .
V: TRBV10-2
J: TRBJ2-5
size: many
DNA: TGCGCCAGCAGAATCGGAGAGACCCAGTACTTC
CDR3: CASRIGETQYF

D: TRBD2
V: TRBV9
J: TRBJ2-5
size: many
DNA: TGTGCCAGCAGCGTAGCGGGACTAGCGGGAGAGACCCAGTACTTC
CDR3: CASSVAGLAGETQYF

D: .
V: TRBV18
J: TRBJ2-6
size: many
DNA: TGTGCCAGCTCACCTTACCCTCCTGGGGCCAACGTCCTGACTTTC
CDR3: CASSPYPPGANVLTF

D: .
V: TRBV7-6
J: TRBJ2-1
size: few
DNA: TGTGCCAGCAGCCAGCCAGCGAACAATGAGCAGTTCTTC
CDR3: CASSQPANNEQFF

D: .
V: TRBV7-2
J: TRBJ2-5
size: many
DNA: TGTGCCAGCAGCCGGACAGAATTCAAAAGGGTCAAAGGGACCCAGTACTTC
CDR3: CASSRTEFKRVKGTQYF

D: .
V: TRBV30
J: TRBJ2-1
size: many
DNA: TGTGCCTGGAGGGGTGGACACCCCTACAATGAGCAGTTCTTC
CDR3: CAWRGGHPYNEQFF

D: TRBD1
V: TRBV5-1
J: TRBJ1-2
size: many
DNA: TGCGCCAGCAGCTCAGATGCCGGGACAGGAAGGGGCTACACCTTC
CDR3: CASSSDAGTGRGYTF

D: .
V: TRBV13
J: TRBJ1-1
size: many
DNA: TGTGCCAGCAGCTCACAAACCATAACAGGGACGAACACTGAAGCTTTCTTT
CDR3: CASSSQTITGTNTEAFF

D: TRBD1
V: TRBV10-1
J: TRBJ2-2
size: many
DNA: TGCGCCAGCAGCTTGGACAGGGTGAACACCGGGGAGCTGTTTTTT
CDR3: CASSLDRVNTGELFF

D: .
V: TRBV5-1
J: TRBJ2-5
size: medium-sized
DNA: TGCGCCAGCAGCTTGGCGCTTGCAGGGCTGCAGCAGACCCAGTACTTC
CDR3: CASSLALAGLQQTQYF

D: .
V: TRBV20-1
J: TRBJ1-5
size: many
DNA: TGCAGTGCTAGTAGAAGGGTGGGCAATCAGCCCCAGCATTTT
CDR3: CSASRRVGNQPQHF

D: .
V: TRBV6-5
J: TRBJ2-3
size: many
DNA: TGTGCCAGCAGTCGACGAGATCTCACAGATACGCAGTATTTT
CDR3: CASSRRDLTDTQYF

D: .
V: TRBV6-5
J: TRBJ2-6
size: many
DNA: TGTGCCAGCCAACCCCTGGTTAGTCACTCTGGGGCCAACGTCCTGACTTTC
CDR3: CASQPLVSHSGANVLTF

D: .
V: TRBV24-1
J: TRBJ1-5
size: many
DNA: TGTGCCACCAGTGACCGGACCAATCAGCCCCAGCATTTT
CDR3: CATSDRTNQPQHF

D: .
V: TRBV19
J: TRBJ1-2
size: medium-sized
DNA: TGTGCCAGTAGTTTCGGTAACTATGGCTACACCTTC
CDR3: CASSFGNYGYTF

D: .
V: TRBV6-4
J: TRBJ2-3
size: many
DNA: TGTGCCAGCAGTGACCAAGCGGGCCTGGGTGGCACAGATACGCAGTATTTT
CDR3: CASSDQAGLGGTDTQYF

D: TRBD1
V: TRBV20-1
J: TRBJ1-5
size: many
DNA: TGCAGTGCTAGGTCAGGGGGTAATCAGCCCCAGCATTTT
CDR3: CSARSGGNQPQHF

D: .
V: TRBV20-1
J: TRBJ2-1
size: many
DNA: TGCAGTGCTCGACCTGCGGGGCTAACGTACAATGAGCAGTTCTTC
CDR3: CSARPAGLTYNEQFF

D: .
V: TRBV30
J: TRBJ1-1
size: many
DNA: TGTGCCTGGAAGAAAACCCTGAACACTGAAGCTTTCTTT
CDR3: CAWKKTLNTEAFF

D: .
V: TRBV5-4
J: TRBJ2-5
size: many
DNA: TGTGCCAGCAGCTTGGAACAGCGGAGGGAGACCCAGTACTTC
CDR3: CASSLEQRRETQYF

D: .
V: TRBV2
J: TRBJ1-1
size: many
DNA: TGTGCCAGCATTCAGGAAAGCACTGAAGCTTTCTTT
CDR3: CASIQESTEAFF

D: TRBD2
V: TRBV6-1
J: TRBJ2-1
size: .
DNA: TGTGCCAGCAGCAGACTAGCGGGAGCCCTATACAATAAGCAGTTCTTC
CDR3: CASSRLAGALYNKQFF

D: TRBD2
V: TRBV7-6
J: TRBJ2-7
size: many
DNA: TGTGCCAGCAGCGTACAGGGAAGGGCGCGGGGGGACGAGCAGTACTTC
CDR3: CASSVQGRARGDEQYF

D: TRBD2
V: TRBV6-5
J: TRBJ2-1
size: .
DNA: TGTGCCAGCAGTTACTCCGCGAAACTTCTAGCGGGAGCTAAATTCAATGAGCAGTTCTTC
CDR3: CASSYSAKLLAGAKFNEQFF

D: .
V: TRBV14
J: TRBJ1-2
size: many
DNA: TGTGCCAGCAGCCTTGGACAAATCTACACCTTC
CDR3: CASSLGQIYTF

D: .
V: TRBV20-1
J: TRBJ2-1
size: many
DNA: TGCAGTGCTAGAGGGGACAATGAGCAGTTCTTC
CDR3: CSARGDNEQFF

D: .
V: TRBV9
J: TRBJ2-1
size: many
DNA: TGTGCCAGCAGCGCCCTTACGAACGAGCAGTTCTTC
CDR3: CASSALTNEQFF